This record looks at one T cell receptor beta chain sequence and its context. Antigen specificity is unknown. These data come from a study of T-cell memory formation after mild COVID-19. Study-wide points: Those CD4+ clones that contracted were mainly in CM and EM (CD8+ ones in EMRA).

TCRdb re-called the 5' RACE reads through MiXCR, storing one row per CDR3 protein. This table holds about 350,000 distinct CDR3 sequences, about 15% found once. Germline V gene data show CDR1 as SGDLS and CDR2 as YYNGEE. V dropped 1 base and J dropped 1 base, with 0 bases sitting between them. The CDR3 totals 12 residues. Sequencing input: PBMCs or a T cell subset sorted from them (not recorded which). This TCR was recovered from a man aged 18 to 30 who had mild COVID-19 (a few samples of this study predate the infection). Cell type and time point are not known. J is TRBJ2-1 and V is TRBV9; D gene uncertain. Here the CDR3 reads CASSVSYNEQFF. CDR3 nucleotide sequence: TGTGCCAGCAGCGTATCCTACAATGAGCAGTTCTTC.